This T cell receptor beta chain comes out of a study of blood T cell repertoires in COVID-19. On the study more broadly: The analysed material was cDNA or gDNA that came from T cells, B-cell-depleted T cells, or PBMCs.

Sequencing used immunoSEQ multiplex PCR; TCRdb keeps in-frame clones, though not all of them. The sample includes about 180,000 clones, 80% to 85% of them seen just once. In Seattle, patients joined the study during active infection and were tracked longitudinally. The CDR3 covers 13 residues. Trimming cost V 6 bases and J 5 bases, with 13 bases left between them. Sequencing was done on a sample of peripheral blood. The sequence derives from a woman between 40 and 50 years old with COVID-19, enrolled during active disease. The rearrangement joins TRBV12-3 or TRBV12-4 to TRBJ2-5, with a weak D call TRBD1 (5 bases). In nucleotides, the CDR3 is TGTGCCAGCAGAATGGGGCCGGCGGAGACCCAGTACTTC. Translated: CASRMGPAETQYF.